This passage covers 29 T cell receptor beta chains from one sample sequenced in a study of blood T cell repertoires in COVID-19. Assay: immunoSEQ multiplex PCR; the TCRdb copy retains only in-frame clones and omits some. Of 90,000 to 100,000 clones listed, around 80% are singletons. Sequencing was done on a sample of peripheral blood. The receptors originated from a man between 65 and 85 years old with acute or convalescent COVID-19.

This chain uses TRBV19 with TRBJ2-1; 7 bases agree with TRBD1. The CDR3 runs to 14 residues. The germline CDR1 and CDR2 sequences are LNHDA and SQIVND (reference sequence). V was pared by 3 bases and J by 7 bases, with 6 bases of the junction left unmatched. The CDR3: CASSIAGTVNEQFF. The DNA of the CDR3 is TGTGCCAGTAGTATCGCCGGGACAGTTAATGAGCAGTTCTTC. The whole variable domain, remainder taken from reference TRBV19 and TRBJ2-1, is DGGITQSPKYLFRKEGQNVTLSCEQNLNHDAMYWYRQDPGQGLRLIYYSQIVNDFQKGDIAEGYSVSREKKESFPLTVTSAQKNPTAFYLCASSIAGTVNEQFFGPGTRLTVL.

This clone has only one observation. The rearrangement links TRBV18 to TRBJ1-6; D is unresolved. V was trimmed by 3 bases and J by 6 bases, leaving 9 bases between them. The length of the CDR3 is 14 residues. Germline V gene sequence: CDR1 KGHSH, CDR2 LQKENI. The CDR3 DNA is TGTGCCAGCTCACCTGACGGAGCTAATTCACCCCTCCACTTT. Its protein product is CASSPDGANSPLHF.

This sequence joins TRBV14 and TRBJ1-5; 8 bases match TRBD1. From germline, CDR1 is SGHDN and CDR2 FVKESK. Trimming removed 3 bases from V and 5 bases from J; junction bases left unmatched: 6. CDR3 length equals 15 residues. The CDR3 region has the DNA TGTGCCAGCAGCCATTACCAGGGGGCTCATCAGCCCCAGCATTTT. Translating it yields CASSHYQGAHQPQHF.

The J gene is TRBJ2-3, the V gene TRBV19; TRBD1 might be the D (5 bases). The CDR3 is made up of 15 amino acids. The germline CDR1 and CDR2 sequences are LNHDA and SQIVND (reference sequence). The V gene lost 2 bases and the J gene lost 1 base, with 10 bases spanning the gap. The chain's CDR3 is CASSISDSRTDTQYF. The CDR3 nucleotides are TGTGCCAGTAGTATATCCGACAGCCGCACAGATACGCAGTATTTT.

V gene TRBV6-2 or TRBV6-3 combines with J gene TRBJ1-1; a possible D gene is TRBD1 (6 bases). This CDR3 comprises 15 residues. Trimming took off 5 bases at V and 1 base at J, with 14 bases between the two ends. Germline values: CDR1 MNHEY, CDR2 SVGEGT. The CDR3 sequence: CASSRAGVWNTEAFF. The CDR3 DNA reads TGTGCCAGCAGTCGAGCAGGGGTTTGGAACACTGAAGCTTTCTTT.

V and J are TRBV5-6 and TRBJ2-3, with TRBD1 matching 7 bases. V shed 4 bases, J shed 4 bases, and the junction held 3 bases outside the gene matches. The CDR3 covers 13 residues. The germline V gene encodes CDR1 SGHDT and CDR2 YYEEEE. CDR3: CASSATGADTQYF. In DNA, the CDR3 is TGTGCCAGCAGCGCCACAGGGGCAGATACGCAGTATTTT.

There are a few counts of this clone. This sequence joins TRBV7-3 and TRBJ1-1; D perhaps matches TRBD1 (6 bases). The CDR3 consists of 16 residues. Deletions cut 3 bases from V and 4 bases from J, with 18 bases between. From germline, CDR1 is SGHTA and CDR2 FQGTGA. CDR3: CASSLGRSTGPTEAFF. The CDR3 coding sequence is TGTGCCAGCAGCTTGGGCCGATCGACAGGACCCACTGAAGCTTTCTTT.

The chain has TRBV6-2 or TRBV6-3 and TRBJ1-1; D is undetermined. Germline CDR1 MNHEY, CDR2 SVGEGT. V was pared by 5 bases and J by 4 bases, with 14 bases between. The CDR3 loop spans 14 amino acids. The CDR3 DNA is TGTGCCAGCAGTCGCAATTGGGCGATCACTGAAGCTTTCTTT. This gives the protein CASSRNWAITEAFF.

As DNA, the CDR3 is TGCGCCAGCAGGTGGAGACAGGGAGCGAACACTGAAGCTTTCTTT. It translates to CASRWRQGANTEAFF. The V and J genes are TRBV5-1 and TRBJ1-1; 7 bases match TRBD1. The V gene end was trimmed by 5 bases and the J gene end by 1 base; junction bases not matched to a gene: 8. The CDR3 length is 15 residues. In germline, CDR1 is SGHRS, CDR2 YFSETQ.

The V call is TRBV6-5, the J call TRBJ1-2; maybe TRBD1 (6 bases). The CDR3 sequence is 15 residues long. Between the trimmed V and J ends, which lost 6 bases and 6 bases, there was a span of 20 bases. CDR1 is MNHEY, CDR2 SVGAGI, per germline. CDR3 loop: CASSSRGSGDNGYTF. The CDR3 nucleotides read TGTGCCAGCAGCTCCAGGGGCAGCGGAGATAATGGCTACACCTTC.

The chain joins TRBV5-8 to TRBJ1-4; D gene unclear. The CDR3 length is 15 residues. CDR1 and CDR2 (germline): SGHTS, YDEGEE. Trimming pared 4 bases from V and 2 bases from J, leaving 12 bases between. DNA of the CDR3: TGTGCCAGCAGCCGGGGTCACGCCACTAATGAAAAACTGTTTTTT. Its protein product is CASSRGHATNEKLFF.

The chain is built from TRBV7-2 and TRBJ2-2, with D possibly matching TRBD1 (6 bases). The V end was cut by 5 bases, the J end by 4 bases, with 14 bases between. Germline V gene lookup returns CDR1 SGHTA and CDR2 FQGNSA. The CDR3 has 15 amino acids. The CDR3 here is CASSTGTRTTGELFF. The CDR3 region has the DNA TGTGCCAGCAGCACCGGGACAAGAACCACCGGGGAGCTGTTTTTT.

This clone has a handful of counts. The chain employs TRBV4-2 and TRBJ2-1; TRBD1 matches 9 bases. The CDR3 is made up of 15 amino acids. Germline loops: CDR1 LGHNA, CDR2 YNFKEQ. V lost 2 bases, J lost 9 bases, and 8 bases stayed unmatched. The CDR3 region is CASSQRGTGGGEQFF. CDR3 nucleotide sequence: TGTGCCAGCAGCCAAAGAGGAACAGGGGGCGGTGAGCAGTTCTTC.

This clone was observed many times. The chain links TRBV7-2 to TRBJ1-5, with a possible D match to TRBD1 (5 bases). This CDR3 region has 16 residues. Germline V gene sequence: CDR1 SGHTA, CDR2 FQGNSA. Trimming shortened V by 2 bases and J by 0 bases, and 11 bases separated the two germline ends. The CDR3 is CASSLSAGNSNQPQHF. In DNA, the CDR3 is TGTGCCAGCAGCTTATCAGCAGGGAATAGCAATCAGCCCCAGCATTTT.

The chain links TRBV6-4 to TRBJ1-2, with 10 nucleotides matching TRBD1. There are 15 residues in the CDR3. V dropped 5 bases and J dropped 1; count of bases not matched to a gene: 4. Germline loops: CDR1 MRHNA, CDR2 SNTAGT. CDR3 bases: TGTGCCAGCAGTCGCGACAGGGGGCTTAACTATGGCTACACCTTC. Its translation is CASSRDRGLNYGYTF.

The CDR3 bases are TGTGCCAGCAGTGAAGCAAGGGCAGGGCCAAATGAAAAACTGTTTTTT. Residues: CASSEARAGPNEKLFF. The J gene is TRBJ1-4, the V gene TRBV2, with D possibly being TRBD1 (5 bases). Germline assignment: CDR1 SNHLY and CDR2 FYNNEI. The CDR3 is made up of 16 amino acids. Trimming cost V 0 bases and J 5 bases, with 13 bases left between them.

J is TRBJ2-5 and V is TRBV30, with a tentative D call TRBD1 (6 bases). Germline CDR1 and CDR2: GTSNPN and SVGIG (reference sequence). V dropped 3 bases and J dropped 5 bases, with 19 bases sitting between them. The CDR3 is 15 residues long. This CDR3 is CAWRVQQGRAETQYF. CDR3 sequence (DNA): TGTGCCTGGAGAGTACAACAGGGAAGGGCGGAGACCCAGTACTTC.

This chain joins TRBV6-5 and TRBJ1-5; 7 positions agree with TRBD1. CDR1 and CDR2 from the germline V gene are MNHEY and SVGAGI. V shed 6 bases, J shed 5 bases, and the junction held 4 bases outside the gene matches. CDR3 size: 13 residues. The CDR3 bases are TGTGCCAGCAGCCGGGACAGACATCAGCCCCAGCATTTT. This translates into CASSRDRHQPQHF.

The CDR3 coding sequence is TGTGCCAGCAGCCAAGGGACAGGGAGATATGAAAAACTGTTTTTT. Its translation is CASSQGTGRYEKLFF. The rearrangement links TRBV14 to TRBJ1-4; 8 bases fit TRBD1. The junction had 4 bases not matched to a gene; V was cut back by 1 base and J by 6 bases. This CDR3 contains 15 residues. Per germline, CDR1 SGHDN and CDR2 FVKESK.

This clone has only one observation. V gene TRBV5-1 combines with J gene TRBJ1-6; perhaps TRBD1 as D (6 bases). CDR3 length: 15 residues. Germline V CDR1 and CDR2: SGHRS, YFSETQ. V gave up 2 bases and J gave up 7 bases, with 13 bases separating them. In nucleotides, the CDR3 is TGCGCCAGCAGCTTAGGCAGGGGAAGGAATTCACCCCTCCACTTT. It encodes CASSLGRGRNSPLHF.

The V call is TRBV5-5, the J call TRBJ1-1; tentatively, D is TRBD1 (5 bases). Germline values: CDR1 SGHKS, CDR2 YYEKEE (reference sequence). The CDR3 has 12 residues. Trimming removed 9 bases from V and 7 bases from J, with 16 bases in between. The CDR3: CATRAVGGEAFF. The CDR3 region has the DNA TGTGCCACCCGGGCGGTCGGGGGTGAAGCTTTCTTT.

The J gene is TRBJ1-1, the V gene TRBV2; the D is unclear. Trimming stripped 3 bases from V and 8 bases from J, with 13 bases between. Germline V gene data show CDR1 as SNHLY and CDR2 as FYNNEI. The CDR3 covers 13 residues. The CDR3 region has the DNA TGTGCCAGCAGTGAGATCGGCGGAACAGAAGCTTTCTTT. Encoded protein: CASSEIGGTEAFF. Filled out from reference TRBV2 and TRBJ1-1, the complete variable domain reads EPEVTQTPSHQVTQMGQEVILRCVPISNHLYFYWYRQILGQKVEFLVSFYNNEISEKSEIFDDQFSVERPDGSNFTLKIRSTKLEDSAMYFCASSEIGGTEAFFGQGTRLTVV.

This clone was observed a few times. The CDR3 DNA sequence: TGTGCCAGCAGATACCAGGATTCACCCCTCCACTTT. Protein sequence: CASRYQDSPLHF. V is TRBV28 and J is TRBJ1-6; no reliable D call. The CDR3 totals 12 residues. CDR1 MDHEN and CDR2 SYDVKM come from the germline V gene. With 6 bases removed from V and 8 bases from J, the gap between germline ends came to 8 bases.

A single count supports this clone. The chain uses TRBV7-3 and TRBJ2-6, with TRBD1 identical over 8 bases. The CDR3 runs 17 residues. V shed 0 bases, J shed 4 bases, and the junction held 5 bases outside the gene matches. Germline CDR1 SGHTA, CDR2 FQGTGA. The CDR3 reads CASSLTADRAGANVLTF. CDR3 bases: TGTGCCAGCAGCTTAACTGCGGACAGGGCCGGGGCCAACGTCCTGACTTTC.

This chain uses TRBV2 with TRBJ1-1, with 7 bases that match TRBD1. CDR3 size: 12 residues. The trim removed 6 bases at V and 11 bases at J, leaving 9 bases unmatched. CDR1 is SNHLY and CDR2 is FYNNEI in the germline V gene. CDR3 loop: CASRPNTGVAFF. As DNA, the CDR3 is TGTGCCAGCAGACCGAACACAGGGGTCGCTTTCTTT.

The chain has TRBV7-8 and TRBJ1-3; 9 positions match TRBD1. J was trimmed by 1 base and V by 5 bases; bases with no gene match: 3. Germline CDR1 SGHVS, CDR2 FQNEAQ. The CDR3 loop spans 15 amino acids. CDR3 loop: CASSPGTGSGNTIYF. CDR3 in DNA: TGTGCCAGCAGCCCCGGGACAGGGTCTGGAAACACCATATATTTT.

The rearrangement joins TRBV18 to TRBJ2-5; possibly TRBD1 for D (6 bases). This CDR3 region has 15 residues. V lost 0 bases to trimming and J lost 3 bases, with 11 bases between them. Germline CDR1 and CDR2: KGHSH and LQKENI. The CDR3 DNA reads as TGTGCCAGCTCACCACCTGGCTCAGGGGAAGAGACCCAGTACTTC. Residues: CASSPPGSGEETQYF.

The J gene is TRBJ1-6, the V gene TRBV5-4, with D maybe TRBD1 (5 bases). Looked up from germline, CDR1 is SGHNT and CDR2 is YYREEE (reference sequence). Trimming pared 1 base from V and 5 bases from J, leaving 7 bases between. The CDR3 consists of 14 residues. The CDR3 DNA reads TGTGCCAGCAGCTTGCAGGGTAATAATTCACCCCTCCACTTT. Its translation is CASSLQGNNSPLHF. Based on the CDR3 plus reference TRBV5-4 and TRBJ1-6, the full variable domain is ETGVTQSPTHLIKTRGQQVTLRCSSQSGHNTVSWYQQALGQGPQFIFQYYREEENGRGNFPPRFSGLQFPNYSSELNVNALELDDSALYLCASSLQGNNSPLHFGNGTRLTVT.

V is TRBV5-5 and J is TRBJ2-6; 8 bases match TRBD1. Per germline, CDR1 SGHKS and CDR2 YYEKEE (reference sequence). After removal of 2 bases from V and 3 bases from J, the junction contained 1 base not matched to a gene. The length of the CDR3 is 15 residues. The CDR3, as DNA: TGTGCCAGCAGCTTACAGGGGGTTGGGGCCAACGTCCTGACTTTC. The encoded protein is CASSLQGVGANVLTF.